These 13 T cell receptor beta chains share one sample of origin, sequenced in a study of T cell changes during pregnancy in multiple sclerosis. Produced via immunoSEQ multiplex PCR; TCRdb's table is partial and in-frame only. The table includes about 96,000 clones, 85% to 95% detected once. Sequenced here: peripheral blood, sampled in the first trimester of pregnancy. The origin of the receptors is a female donor with multiple sclerosis, enrolled in a pregnancy study.

The rearrangement uses TRBV11-2 and TRBJ2-1; 8 bases map to TRBD2. Germline V lookup: CDR1 SGHAT, CDR2 FQNNGV. This CDR3 is built from 17 residues. V shed 3 bases and J 5 bases; nucleotides not matched to a gene: 12. CDR3 in DNA: TGTGCCAGCAGCTTCAGGTTTCGAGCGGGAGCCCACAATGAGCAGTTCTTC. The encoded protein is CASSFRFRAGAHNEQFF.

J is TRBJ2-2 and V is TRBV7-9; unclear D gene. Per germline, CDR1 SEHNR and CDR2 FQNEAQ (reference sequence). There are 16 residues in the CDR3. V was shortened by 7 bases and J by 2 bases, with 17 bases between the two germline ends. The chain's CDR3 is CASKSEPGFNTGELFF. CDR3 nucleotide sequence: TGTGCCAGCAAATCGGAGCCTGGATTTAACACCGGGGAGCTGTTTTTT.

This chain joins TRBV9 and TRBJ2-7; D is unclear. CDR3 length: 13 amino acids. Trimming took off 4 bases at V and 5 bases at J, with 13 bases between the two ends. Germline lookup yields CDR1 SGDLS and CDR2 YYNGEE. The CDR3, as DNA: TGTGCCAGCAGCAACACCCTTGGAGACGAGCAGTACTTC. Protein product: CASSNTLGDEQYF.

The chain carries TRBV19 and TRBJ1-5, with 9 bases aligning to TRBD1. Losses at the gene ends were 5 bases for V and 0 bases for J; bases not matched to a gene: 11. The CDR3 has 18 amino acids. Germline assignment: CDR1 LNHDA and CDR2 SQIVND (reference sequence). This CDR3 is CASSATGQGPDSNQPQHF. DNA of the CDR3: TGTGCCAGTAGTGCAACGGGACAGGGTCCAGATAGCAATCAGCCCCAGCATTTT.

V gene TRBV30 combines with J gene TRBJ1-4, with 8 positions matching TRBD1. In germline, CDR1 is GTSNPN, CDR2 SVGIG (reference sequence). After removal of 1 base from V and 7 bases from J, the junction contained 8 bases not matched to a gene. CDR3 length: 15 residues. CDR3 residues: CAWSETTGGSEKLFF. For the CDR3, the DNA is TGTGCCTGGAGTGAAACTACAGGGGGGAGTGAAAAACTGTTTTTT.

V and J are TRBV5-1 and TRBJ2-3; 9 nucleotides match TRBD2. Germline assignment: CDR1 SGHRS and CDR2 YFSETQ. This CDR3 region has 17 residues. V lost 0 bases to trimming and J lost 0 bases; unmatched junction nucleotides: 5. DNA for the CDR3: TGCGCCAGCAGCTTGGCCCTGACTAGCGGTAGCACAGATACGCAGTATTTT. This codes for CASSLALTSGSTDTQYF.

The chain recombines TRBV28 with TRBJ2-3; TRBD2 matches 8 bases. Germline CDR1 reads MDHEN; CDR2 reads SYDVKM. V was pared by 6 bases and J by 5 bases, with 7 bases of the junction left unmatched. This CDR3 region has 14 residues. In DNA form, the CDR3 reads TGTGCCAGCAGCAGCCCGGGAGGGGTAGATACGCAGTATTTT. It encodes CASSSPGGVDTQYF.

The chain carries TRBV27 and TRBJ2-7, with a weak D call TRBD2 (6 bases). The CDR3 contains 15 residues. V lost 7 bases and J 6 bases, leaving 22 bases between the germline ends. The germline gives CDR1 MNHEY, CDR2 SMNVEV (reference sequence). The CDR3 spells CASTISVSARGEQYF. CDR3 bases: TGTGCCAGCACCATTTCCGTCTCCGCGCGGGGCGAGCAGTACTTC.

The V and J genes are TRBV5-1 and TRBJ2-7, with D unresolved. The V gene's germline CDR1 is SGHRS and CDR2 YFSETQ. The CDR3 loop spans 14 amino acids. With 4 bases removed from V and 4 bases from J, the gap between germline ends came to 15 bases. The CDR3 protein is CASSPEFPLYEQYF. CDR3 in DNA: TGCGCCAGCAGCCCGGAGTTCCCACTATACGAGCAGTACTTC.

This clone showed up just once. The chain has TRBV19 and TRBJ1-1; 7 nucleotides align to TRBD1. The CDR3 totals 14 residues. With 4 bases clipped from V and 3 bases from J, the junction kept 5 bases outside the gene matches. Germline values: CDR1 LNHDA, CDR2 SQIVND (reference sequence). DNA for the CDR3: TGTGCCAGTAGTACACACAGGGGCTACACTGAAGCTTTCTTT. It codes for CASSTHRGYTEAFF.

V is TRBV2 and J is TRBJ2-5; 9 bases match TRBD2. CDR3 length: 13 residues. Germline values: CDR1 SNHLY, CDR2 FYNNEI. V trimming: 8 bases; J trimming: 3 bases; junction bases outside the gene matches: 4. In DNA form, the CDR3 reads TGTGCCAGCCTCGGACTAGCGAAAGAGACCCAGTACTTC. Amino acids: CASLGLAKETQYF.

This clone was counted once. This chain links TRBV4-2 with TRBJ2-6; D gene ambiguous. This CDR3 region has 16 residues. Germline V CDR1 and CDR2: LGHNA, YNFKEQ. V shed 1 base and J shed 1 base, with 8 bases lying between them. CDR3 DNA: TGTGCCAGCAGCCAAGGTGGAGTATCTGGGGCCAACGTCCTGACTTTC. This encodes CASSQGGVSGANVLTF.

The genes are TRBV5-1 and TRBJ2-7; D is undetermined. The CDR3 totals 13 residues. V was clipped by 7 bases and J by 4 bases, with 15 bases between them. Germline-derived CDR1 and CDR2 are SGHRS and YFSETQ. The CDR3 sequence: CASSISLTYEQYF. CDR3 sequence (DNA): TGCGCCAGCTCAATCTCCCTAACGTACGAGCAGTACTTC.